The rows below give T cell receptor beta chains drawn from one sample of a study of blood T cell repertoires in COVID-19. This table comes from immunoSEQ multiplex PCR, and its TCRdb copy is limited to in-frame clones, with some not included. The sample includes about 160,000 clones, 70% to 90% of them seen just once. The sequencing input was peripheral blood. The receptor source for this set is a woman aged 60-75 years with COVID-19, enrolled during active disease. The CDR3 runs from the conserved cysteine through the conserved F or W.

cdr3_length	v_call	j_call	cdr3_aa
16	TRBV6-5	TRBJ1-3	CASSSLWGSGGNTIYF
13	TRBV5-4	TRBJ2-7	CASRAGSSYEQYF
14	TRBV5-4	TRBJ1-1	CASSRDSLNTEAFF
16	TRBV25-1	TRBJ2-3	CASTQWVDSPTDTQYF
13	TRBV27	TRBJ2-7	CASSLVVSYEQYF
16	TRBV4-2	TRBJ1-5	CASSQDIAYSNQPQHF
19	TRBV19	TRBJ2-3	CASSSTQVRDRGQPDTQYF
17	TRBV9	TRBJ2-1	CASSVDLWLAGGNEQFF
17	TRBV3-1/TRBV3-2	TRBJ2-1	CASSQVVLAGGGNEQFF
13	TRBV6-5	TRBJ1-1	CASRQGLNTEAFF
13	TRBV19	TRBJ1-6	CATGQGFGSPLHF
17	TRBV21-1	TRBJ1-4	CASSRADRGPGGEKLFF
14	TRBV7-3	TRBJ2-1	CASSLAGGNNEQFF
16	TRBV5-4	TRBJ1-2	CASSGAGTGSNYGYTF
14	TRBV5-1	TRBJ2-3	CASSLTSATDTQYF
13	TRBV29-1	TRBJ1-2	CSPWEGLLRGYTF
13	TRBV19	TRBJ1-4	CAISDRGLGKLFF
15	TRBV19	TRBJ2-5	CASSILRGGQETQYF
12	TRBV5-1	TRBJ1-2	CASSLGQHGYTF
13	TRBV2	TRBJ1-5	CASSEDLRQPQHF
13	TRBV7-3	TRBJ2-1	CASSNRRSDEQFF
16	TRBV5-1	TRBJ2-7	CASSLETGAASHEQYF
15	TRBV5-1	TRBJ1-6	CASSLEGTANSPLHF
15	TRBV11-3	TRBJ1-1	CASSLGEREATEAFF
14	TRBV6-5	TRBJ2-3	CASRRTSGGRTQYF
16	TRBV5-6	TRBJ1-2	CASSPLNGSPGYGYTF
15	TRBV5-4	TRBJ1-4	CASSPQGGGREKLFF
14	TRBV9	TRBJ2-1	CASSVQTAYNEQFF
12	TRBV7-6	TRBJ1-1	CASSKGATEAFF
17	TRBV7-2	TRBJ2-1	CASSVGLAPGLWYEQFF
14	TRBV4-2	TRBJ1-4	CASSGGTVVEKLFF
15	TRBV6-5	TRBJ1-6	CASTQRRGPNSPLHF
14	TRBV19	TRBJ2-1	CASSISGGGNEQFF
12	TRBV3-1/TRBV3-2	TRBJ2-7	CASSRESDEQYF
14	TRBV5-8	TRBJ1-6	CASSRRSPNSPLHF
14	TRBV4-1	TRBJ2-1	CASSQGGVYNEQFF
13	TRBV6-5	TRBJ1-6	CASTETGRSPLHF